These T cell receptor beta chains were read from a single sample in a study of blood T cell repertoires in COVID-19. TCRdb's table, derived via immunoSEQ multiplex PCR, lists solely in-frame clones and lacks some. The repertoire has roughly 200,000 clones, roughly 76% of them found once; the top ten carry approximately 10%. The sample taken for sequencing was peripheral blood. Every receptor here comes from a woman aged 35 to 49 with COVID-19, enrolled during active disease. Both conserved end residues are trimmed from each CDR3. D genes are given only for firm matches.

cdr3_aa v_call d_call j_call
ASKPPSGGNYEQY TRBV6-5 TRBD2 TRBJ2-7
ASSEGMGGYT TRBV9 . TRBJ1-2
ASSKGKRTARSSYNEQF TRBV19 . TRBJ2-1
ASSLVRSPLEAF TRBV5-5 . TRBJ1-1
ASSDSGGTSPLH TRBV6-4 . TRBJ1-6
ASSISLDLNEQF TRBV19 . TRBJ2-1
ASSVLGGADTQY TRBV9 . TRBJ2-3
ASRPGLATHEQY TRBV27 TRBD2 TRBJ2-7
ASSTGQGSTGELF TRBV6-6 TRBD1 TRBJ2-2
ASSSGGGSYNEQF TRBV5-4 . TRBJ2-1
ASSLASGIYNEQF TRBV7-6 TRBD2 TRBJ2-1
AWSVTGNEAF TRBV30 . TRBJ1-1
ASSPPSGANTGELF TRBV18 . TRBJ2-2
ASSLGAQVEF TRBV7-9 . TRBJ2-1
ASGQQGTNEKLF TRBV19 TRBD1 TRBJ1-4
AWDRGLNTEAF TRBV30 TRBD1 TRBJ1-1